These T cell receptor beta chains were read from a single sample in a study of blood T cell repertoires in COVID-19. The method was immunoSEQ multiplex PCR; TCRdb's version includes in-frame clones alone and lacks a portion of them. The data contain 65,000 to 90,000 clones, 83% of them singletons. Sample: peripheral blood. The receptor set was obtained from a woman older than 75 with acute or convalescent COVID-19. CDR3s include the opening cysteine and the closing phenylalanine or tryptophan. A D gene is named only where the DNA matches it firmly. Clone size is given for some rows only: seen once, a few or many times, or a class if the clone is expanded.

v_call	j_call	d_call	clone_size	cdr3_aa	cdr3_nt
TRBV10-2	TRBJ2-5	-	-	CASSESSMGATFETQYF	TGCGCCAGCAGTGAGTCGAGTATGGGAGCAACCTTCGAGACCCAGTACTTC
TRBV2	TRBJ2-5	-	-	CASSELTGQETQYF	TGTGCCAGCAGTGAACTAACAGGCCAAGAGACCCAGTACTTC
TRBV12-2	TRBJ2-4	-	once	CASRLAILRTGDHKAKNIQYF	TGTGCAAGTCGCTTAGCGATCCTTAGGACAGGGGACCACAAAGCCAAAAACATTCAGTACTTC
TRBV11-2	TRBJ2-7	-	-	CASSLDLTGYLSEQYF	TGTGCCAGCAGCTTAGATCTTACAGGGTACCTCTCCGAGCAGTACTTC
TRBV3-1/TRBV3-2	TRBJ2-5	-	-	CASSQDLDSPQETQYF	TGTGCCAGCAGCCAAGATTTGGACAGTCCCCAAGAGACCCAGTACTTC
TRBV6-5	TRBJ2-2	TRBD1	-	CASSWGTVRTGELFF	TGTGCCAGCAGCTGGGGGACAGTAAGGACCGGGGAGCTGTTTTTT
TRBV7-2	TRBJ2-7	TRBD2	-	CASSLLAGENYEQYF	TGTGCCAGCAGCCTCTTAGCGGGAGAGAACTACGAGCAGTACTTC
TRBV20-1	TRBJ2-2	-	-	CSASKAAGAGELFF	TGCAGTGCAAGTAAGGCTGCAGGGGCCGGGGAGCTGTTTTTT
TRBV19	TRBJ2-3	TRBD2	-	CASTAPPTSGNTDTQYF	TGTGCCAGTACCGCACCCCCGACTAGCGGGAACACAGATACGCAGTATTTT
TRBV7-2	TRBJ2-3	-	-	CASSLEDRPTDTQYF	TGTGCCAGCAGCTTAGAAGACAGGCCCACAGATACGCAGTATTTT
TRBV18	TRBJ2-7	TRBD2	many	CASSPTSGSYEQYF	TGTGCCAGCTCACCTACTAGCGGGAGCTACGAGCAGTACTTC
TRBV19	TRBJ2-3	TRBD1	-	CASSPDRGRRDTQYF	TGTGCCAGTAGCCCGGACAGGGGCCGCCGGGATACGCAGTATTTT
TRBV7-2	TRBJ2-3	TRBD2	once	CASTPGTSVSTDTQYF	TGTGCCAGCACGCCAGGGACTAGCGTCAGCACAGATACGCAGTATTTT
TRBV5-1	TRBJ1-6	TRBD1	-	CASTDRANYNSPLHF	TGCGCCAGCACAGACAGGGCCAACTATAATTCACCCCTCCACTTT
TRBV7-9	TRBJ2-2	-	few	CASSVRLNTGELFF	TGTGCCAGCAGCGTCAGACTAAACACCGGGGAGCTGTTTTTT
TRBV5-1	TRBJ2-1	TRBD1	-	CASSLAGTAGYNEQFF	TGCGCCAGCAGCTTGGCCGGGACAGCCGGCTACAATGAGCAGTTCTTC
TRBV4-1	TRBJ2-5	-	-	CASSQERQYQETQYF	TGCGCCAGCAGCCAAGAGAGACAGTACCAAGAGACCCAGTACTTC
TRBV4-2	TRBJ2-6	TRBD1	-	CASSQVAGGTGANVLTF	TGTGCCAGCAGCCAAGTTGCAGGGGGCACAGGGGCCAACGTCCTGACTTTC
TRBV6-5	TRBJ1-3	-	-	CASSYGAFSGNTIYF	TGTGCCAGCAGTTACGGGGCCTTCTCTGGAAACACCATATATTTT
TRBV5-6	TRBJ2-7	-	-	CASSLLDYEQYF	TGTGCCAGCAGCTTACTAGACTACGAGCAGTACTTC
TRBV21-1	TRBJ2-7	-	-	CASSKERTISYEQYF	TGTGCCAGCAGCAAAGAACGGACTATTTCCTACGAGCAGTACTTC
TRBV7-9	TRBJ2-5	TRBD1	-	CASSYMTGVETQYF	TGTGCCAGCAGCTATATGACAGGGGTGGAGACCCAGTACTTC
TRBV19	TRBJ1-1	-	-	CASSPLDSMNTEAFF	TGTGCCAGTAGCCCCCTCGACAGCATGAACACTGAAGCTTTCTTT
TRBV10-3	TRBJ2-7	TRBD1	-	CAISDGQASSYEQYF	TGTGCCATCAGTGATGGACAGGCGTCGTCCTACGAGCAGTACTTC
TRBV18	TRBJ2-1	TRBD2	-	CASSPQQRPGGEQFF	TGTGCCAGCTCACCACAACAGCGCCCGGGAGGCGAGCAGTTCTTC
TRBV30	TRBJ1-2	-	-	CAWSRQSAHF	TGTGCCTGGAGTCGACAAAGTGCCCATTTC
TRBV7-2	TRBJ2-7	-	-	CASSLSHEREQYF	TGTGCCAGCAGCTTAAGTCACGAGCGCGAGCAGTACTTC
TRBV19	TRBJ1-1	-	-	CASSIFFAAGMNTEAFF	TGTGCCAGTAGTATTTTTTTTGCTGCGGGCATGAACACTGAAGCTTTCTTT
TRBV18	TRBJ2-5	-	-	CASSQRGGQETQYF	TGTGCCAGCTCACAGAGAGGGGGCCAAGAGACCCAGTACTTC
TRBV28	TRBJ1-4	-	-	CASVVGGQGEKLFF	TGTGCCAGTGTTGTCGGGGGGCAAGGTGAAAAACTGTTTTTT
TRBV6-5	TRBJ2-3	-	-	CASSIWESRTDTQYF	TGTGCCAGCAGTATTTGGGAGTCGCGCACAGATACGCAGTATTTT
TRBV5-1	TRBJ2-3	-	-	CASSKAGQSTDTQYF	TGCGCCAGCAGCAAGGCCGGACAGAGCACAGATACGCAGTATTTT
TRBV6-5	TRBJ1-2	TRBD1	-	CASSYSTKQGAQGYTF	TGTGCCAGCAGTTACTCCACAAAACAGGGGGCGCAGGGCTACACCTTC
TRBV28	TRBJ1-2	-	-	CASSPDSYGYTF	TGTGCCAGCAGCCCCGACAGCTATGGCTACACCTTC
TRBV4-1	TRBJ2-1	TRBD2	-	CASSQVVTSGSVNEQFF	TGCGCCAGCAGCCAAGTAGTGACTAGCGGGAGTGTCAATGAGCAGTTCTTC
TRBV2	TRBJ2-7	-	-	CASSEGQGRTYEQYF	TGTGCCAGCAGTGAAGGGCAGGGTCGCACCTACGAGCAGTACTTC
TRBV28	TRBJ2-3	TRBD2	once	CASTPRGGTDTQYF	TGTGCCAGCACCCCTCGGGGGGGAACAGATACGCAGTATTTT
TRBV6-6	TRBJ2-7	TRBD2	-	CASSMTSDEQYF	TGTGCCAGCAGCATGACTAGCGACGAGCAGTACTTC
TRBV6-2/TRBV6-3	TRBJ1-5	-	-	CASSDQGYQPQHF	TGTGCCAGCAGCGATCAGGGTTATCAGCCCCAGCATTTT
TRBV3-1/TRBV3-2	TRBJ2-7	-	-	CASSQGPGSSYEQYF	TGTGCCAGCAGCCAAGGACCAGGGTCCTCCTACGAGCAGTACTTC
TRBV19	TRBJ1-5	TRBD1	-	CASSIAGTGGYQPQHF	TGTGCCAGTAGTATAGCCGGGACAGGGGGGTATCAGCCCCAGCATTTT
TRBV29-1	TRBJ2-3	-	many	CSVAPGLDTQYF	TGCAGCGTTGCCCCCGGGTTAGATACGCAGTATTTT
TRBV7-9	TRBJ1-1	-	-	CASSLVPGGTEAFF	TGTGCCAGCAGCTTAGTCCCGGGTGGCACTGAAGCTTTCTTT
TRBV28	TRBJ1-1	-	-	CASSKGGANTEAFF	TGTGCCAGCAGCAAAGGGGGGGCGAACACTGAAGCTTTCTTT
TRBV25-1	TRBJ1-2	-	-	CASSDHQGNYGYTF	TGTGCCAGCAGTGACCACCAGGGGAACTATGGCTACACCTTC
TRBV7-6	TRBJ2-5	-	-	CASSFQLYQETQYF	TGTGCCAGCAGCTTCCAACTGTACCAAGAGACCCAGTACTTC
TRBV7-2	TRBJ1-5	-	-	CASSLAGRDQPQHF	TGTGCCAGCAGCTTAGCAGGGAGGGATCAGCCCCAGCATTTT
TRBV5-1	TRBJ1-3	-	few	CASSLAGSFSGNTIYF	TGCGCCAGCAGCTTGGCGGGATCTTTCTCTGGAAACACCATATATTTT
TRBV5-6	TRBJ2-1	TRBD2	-	CASSPVVAGDNEQFF	TGTGCCAGCAGCCCGGTGGTAGCGGGTGACAATGAGCAGTTCTTC
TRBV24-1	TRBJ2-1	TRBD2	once	CATSDLTAGTSGRPNEQFF	TGTGCCACCAGTGATTTAACGGCCGGGACTAGCGGGAGACCCAATGAGCAGTTCTTC
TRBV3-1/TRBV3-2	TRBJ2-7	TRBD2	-	CASSQPGPGTGRRDEQYF	TGTGCCAGCAGCCAACCAGGACCCGGCACCGGGAGGCGGGACGAGCAGTACTTC